Sequencing of this T cell receptor beta chain was carried out in a study of blood T cell repertoires in COVID-19. About the research overall: Specimens from acute and convalescent COVID-19 originated in the United States, Italy and Spain.

V lost 6 bases and J lost 8, with 16 bases in between. CDR1 is SNHLY and CDR2 is FYNNEI in the germline V gene. CDR3 size: 13 residues. Some clones are missing from TCRdb's copy, which holds only in-frame ones; the method was immunoSEQ multiplex PCR. The repertoire holds about 390,000 clones, with around 87% as singletons. This chain connects TRBV2 to TRBJ1-2, with D perhaps matching TRBD1 (6 bases). The sequencing sample was made of peripheral blood. The receptor's source is a woman aged 55-75 years with COVID-19, enrolled during active disease. CDR3 sequence reads: CASRTGWELGYTF. CDR3 bases: TGTGCCAGCAGAACAGGGTGGGAGTTGGGCTACACCTTC.